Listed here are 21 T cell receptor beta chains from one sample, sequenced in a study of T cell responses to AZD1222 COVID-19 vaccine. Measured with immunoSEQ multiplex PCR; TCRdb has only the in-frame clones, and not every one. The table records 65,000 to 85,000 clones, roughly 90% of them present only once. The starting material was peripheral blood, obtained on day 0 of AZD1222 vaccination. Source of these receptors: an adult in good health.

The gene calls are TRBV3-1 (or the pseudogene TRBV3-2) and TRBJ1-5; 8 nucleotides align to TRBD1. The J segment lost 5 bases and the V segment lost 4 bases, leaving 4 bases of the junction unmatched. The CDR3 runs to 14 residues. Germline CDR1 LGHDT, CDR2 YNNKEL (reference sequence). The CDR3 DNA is TGTGCCAGCAGCCCACAGGGGGGGTATCAGCCCCAGCATTTT. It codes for CASSPQGGYQPQHF.

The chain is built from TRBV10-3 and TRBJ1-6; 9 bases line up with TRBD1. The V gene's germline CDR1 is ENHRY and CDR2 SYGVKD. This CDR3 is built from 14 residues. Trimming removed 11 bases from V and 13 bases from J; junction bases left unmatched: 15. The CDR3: CASSTGTGFFPLHF. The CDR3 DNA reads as TGTGCCTCCTCAACCGGGACAGGGTTTTTCCCCCTCCACTTT.

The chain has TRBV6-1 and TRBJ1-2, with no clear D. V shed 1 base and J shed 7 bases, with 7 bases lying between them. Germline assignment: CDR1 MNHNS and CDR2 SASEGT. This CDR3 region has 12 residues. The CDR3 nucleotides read TGTGCCAGCAGTGAAGGCGGGGTTGGCTACACCTTC. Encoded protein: CASSEGGVGYTF.

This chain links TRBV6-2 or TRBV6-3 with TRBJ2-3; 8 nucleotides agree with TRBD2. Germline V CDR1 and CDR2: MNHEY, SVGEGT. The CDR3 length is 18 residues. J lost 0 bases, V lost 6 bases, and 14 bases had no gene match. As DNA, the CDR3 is TGTGCCAGCAGCCCCCTGGGGCGGGGGGTCCCTAGCACAGATACGCAGTATTTT. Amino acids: CASSPLGRGVPSTDTQYF.

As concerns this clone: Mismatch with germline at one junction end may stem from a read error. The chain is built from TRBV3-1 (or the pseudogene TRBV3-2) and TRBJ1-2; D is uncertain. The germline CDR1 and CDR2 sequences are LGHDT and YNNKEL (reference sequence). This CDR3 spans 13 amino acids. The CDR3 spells CASSQTFTMPLYF. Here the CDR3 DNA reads TGTGCCAGCAGCCAAACCTTCACCATGCCCCTCTACTTC.

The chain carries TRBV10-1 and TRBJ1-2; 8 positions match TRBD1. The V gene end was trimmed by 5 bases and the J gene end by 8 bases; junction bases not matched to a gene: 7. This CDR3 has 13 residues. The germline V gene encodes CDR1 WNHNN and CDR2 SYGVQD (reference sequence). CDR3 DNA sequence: TGCGCCAGCAGTCCGGACAGGGTCGGAGGCTACACCTTC. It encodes CASSPDRVGGYTF.

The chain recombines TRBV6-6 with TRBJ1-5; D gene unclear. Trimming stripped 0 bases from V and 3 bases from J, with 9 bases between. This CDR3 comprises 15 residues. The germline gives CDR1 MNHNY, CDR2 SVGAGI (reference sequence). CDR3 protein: CASSYSSGTNQPQHF. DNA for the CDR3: TGTGCCAGCAGTTACTCCTCGGGTACCAATCAGCCCCAGCATTTT.

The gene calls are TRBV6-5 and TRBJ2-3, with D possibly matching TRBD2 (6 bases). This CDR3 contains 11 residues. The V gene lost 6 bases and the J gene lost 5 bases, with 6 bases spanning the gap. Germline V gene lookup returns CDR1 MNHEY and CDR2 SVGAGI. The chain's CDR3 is CASRTRDTQYF. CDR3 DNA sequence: TGTGCCAGCAGGACTAGAGATACGCAGTATTTT.

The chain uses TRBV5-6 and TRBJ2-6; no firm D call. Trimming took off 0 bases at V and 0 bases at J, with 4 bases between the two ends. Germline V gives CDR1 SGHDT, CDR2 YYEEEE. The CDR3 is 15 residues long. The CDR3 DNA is TGTGCCAGCAGCTTGGTTGGCTCTGGGGCCAACGTCCTGACTTTC. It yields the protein CASSLVGSGANVLTF.

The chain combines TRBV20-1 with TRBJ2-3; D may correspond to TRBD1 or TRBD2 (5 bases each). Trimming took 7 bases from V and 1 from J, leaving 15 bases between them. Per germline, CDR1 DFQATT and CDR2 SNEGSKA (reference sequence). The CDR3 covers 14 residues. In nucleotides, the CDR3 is TGCAGTGTAAGTGACACGGGGCGCACAGATACGCAGTATTTT. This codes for CSVSDTGRTDTQYF.

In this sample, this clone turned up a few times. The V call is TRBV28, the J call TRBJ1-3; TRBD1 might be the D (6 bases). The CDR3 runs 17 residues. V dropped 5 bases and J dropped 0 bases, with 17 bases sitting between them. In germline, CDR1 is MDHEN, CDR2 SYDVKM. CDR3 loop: CASSPGQSGRSGNTIYF. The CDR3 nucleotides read TGTGCCAGCAGTCCCGGACAGTCGGGCCGCTCTGGAAACACCATATATTTT.

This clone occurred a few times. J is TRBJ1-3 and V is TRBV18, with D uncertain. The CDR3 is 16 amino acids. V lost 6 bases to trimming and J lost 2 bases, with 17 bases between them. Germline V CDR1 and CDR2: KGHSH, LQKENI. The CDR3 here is CASSRATPDAGNTIYF. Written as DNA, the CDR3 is TGTGCCAGCTCGCGCGCCACCCCCGACGCTGGAAACACCATATATTTT.

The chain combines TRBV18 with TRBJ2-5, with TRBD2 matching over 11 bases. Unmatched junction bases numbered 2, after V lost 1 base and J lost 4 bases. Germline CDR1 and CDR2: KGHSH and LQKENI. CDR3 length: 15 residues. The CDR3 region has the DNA TGTGCCAGCTCACCACGACTAGCGGGGATAGAGACCCAGTACTTC. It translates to CASSPRLAGIETQYF.

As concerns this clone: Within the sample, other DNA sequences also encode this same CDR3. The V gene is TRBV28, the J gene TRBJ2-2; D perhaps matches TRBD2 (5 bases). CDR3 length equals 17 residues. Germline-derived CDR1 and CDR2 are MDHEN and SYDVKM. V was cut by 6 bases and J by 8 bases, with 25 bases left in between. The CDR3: CASSQPEEAPETGELFF. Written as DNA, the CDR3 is TGTGCCAGCAGCCAACCTGAGGAGGCCCCGGAAACTGGGGAGCTGTTTTTT.

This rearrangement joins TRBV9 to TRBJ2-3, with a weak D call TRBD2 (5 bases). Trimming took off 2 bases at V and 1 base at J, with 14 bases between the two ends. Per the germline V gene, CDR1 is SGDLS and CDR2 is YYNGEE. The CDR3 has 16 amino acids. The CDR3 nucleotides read TGTGCCAGCAGCGTTCGAGGGCTAGGTGGCACAGATACGCAGTATTTT. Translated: CASSVRGLGGTDTQYF.

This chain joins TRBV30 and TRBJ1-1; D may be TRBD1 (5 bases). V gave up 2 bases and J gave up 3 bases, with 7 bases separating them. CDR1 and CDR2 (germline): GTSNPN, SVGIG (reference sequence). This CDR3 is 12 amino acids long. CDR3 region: CAWSWGDTEAFF. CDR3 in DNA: TGTGCCTGGAGTTGGGGGGACACTGAAGCTTTCTTT.

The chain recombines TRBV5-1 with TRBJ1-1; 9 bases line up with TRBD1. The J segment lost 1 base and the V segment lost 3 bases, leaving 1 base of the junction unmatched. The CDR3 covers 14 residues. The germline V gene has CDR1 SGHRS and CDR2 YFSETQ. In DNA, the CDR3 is TGCGCCAGCAGCTGGGGACAGGGGAACACTGAAGCTTTCTTT. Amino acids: CASSWGQGNTEAFF.

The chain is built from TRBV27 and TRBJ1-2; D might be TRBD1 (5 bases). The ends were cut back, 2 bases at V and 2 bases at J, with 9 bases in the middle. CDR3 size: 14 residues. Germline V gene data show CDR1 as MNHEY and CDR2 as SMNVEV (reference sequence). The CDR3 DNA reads TGTGCCAGCAGTTTAGGGGGGGGGAACTATGGCTACACCTTC. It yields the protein CASSLGGGNYGYTF.

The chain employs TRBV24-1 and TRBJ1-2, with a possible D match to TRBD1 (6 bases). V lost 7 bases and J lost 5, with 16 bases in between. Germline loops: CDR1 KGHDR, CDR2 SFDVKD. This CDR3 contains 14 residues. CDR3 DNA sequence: TGTGCCACCAGCGCTCGAGACAGGAATTATGGCTACACCTTC. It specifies CATSARDRNYGYTF.

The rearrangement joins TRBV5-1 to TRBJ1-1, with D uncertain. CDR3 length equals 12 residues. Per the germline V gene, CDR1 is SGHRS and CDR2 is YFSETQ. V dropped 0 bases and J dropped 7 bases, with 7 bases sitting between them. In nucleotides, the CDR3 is TGCGCCAGCAGCTTGGAAGGCCGTGAAGCTTTCTTT. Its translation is CASSLEGREAFF. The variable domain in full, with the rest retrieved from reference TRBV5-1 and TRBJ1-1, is KAGVTQTPRYLIKTRGQQVTLSCSPISGHRSVSWYQQTPGQGLQFLFEYFSETQRNKGNFPGRFSGRQFSNSRSEMNVSTLELGDSALYLCASSLEGREAFFGQGTRLTVV.

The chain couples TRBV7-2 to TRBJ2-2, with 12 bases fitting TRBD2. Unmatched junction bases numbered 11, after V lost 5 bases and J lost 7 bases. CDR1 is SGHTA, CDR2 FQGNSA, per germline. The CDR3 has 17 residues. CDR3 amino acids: CASSQGASGGAFGELFF. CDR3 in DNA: TGTGCCAGCAGCCAAGGGGCTAGCGGGGGGGCCTTCGGGGAGCTGTTTTTT.